The present T cell receptor (beta chain) was sequenced within a study of blood T cell repertoires in COVID-19. As for the study in general: The study drew acute and convalescent COVID-19 samples from the United States, Italy and Spain. Sample material is recorded as cDNA or gDNA derived from T cells, B-cell-depleted T cells, or PBMCs.

In the original analysis: The authors estimated nucleated cell counts from reference gene primer amplification. Generated by immunoSEQ multiplex PCR, the TCRdb table keeps only in-frame clones and is missing some. The V and J calls and clone size are taken from that table; D and trimming were inferred from the DNA. The table includes about 120,000 clones, 82% detected once. Per germline, CDR1 MNHNS and CDR2 SASEGT. The CDR3 has 16 amino acids. Deletions cut 4 bases from V and 4 bases from J, with 17 bases between. This rearrangement joins TRBV6-1 to TRBJ1-5; D is perhaps TRBD1 (5 bases). The sequence was collected from a human donor in a cohort sampled during active COVID-19. The sample comprised peripheral blood. This CDR3 reads CASSAGEGWGNQPQHF. DNA of the CDR3: TGTGCCAGCAGTGCCGGGGAGGGGTGGGGGAATCAGCCCCAGCATTTT.